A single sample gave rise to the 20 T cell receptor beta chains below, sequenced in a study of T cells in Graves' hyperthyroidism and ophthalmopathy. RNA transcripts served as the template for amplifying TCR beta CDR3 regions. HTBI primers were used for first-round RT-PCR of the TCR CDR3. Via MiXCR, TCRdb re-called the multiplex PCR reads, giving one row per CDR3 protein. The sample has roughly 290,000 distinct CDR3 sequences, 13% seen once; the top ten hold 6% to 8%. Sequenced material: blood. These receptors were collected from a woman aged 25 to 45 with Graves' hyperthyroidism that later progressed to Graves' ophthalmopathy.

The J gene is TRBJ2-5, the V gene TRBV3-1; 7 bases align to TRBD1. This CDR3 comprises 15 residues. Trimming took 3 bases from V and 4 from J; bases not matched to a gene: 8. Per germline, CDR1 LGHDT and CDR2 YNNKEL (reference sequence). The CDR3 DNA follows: TGTGCCAGCAGCCAGTACAGGGGAGAGGGAGAGACCCAGTACTTC. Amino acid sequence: CASSQYRGEGETQYF.

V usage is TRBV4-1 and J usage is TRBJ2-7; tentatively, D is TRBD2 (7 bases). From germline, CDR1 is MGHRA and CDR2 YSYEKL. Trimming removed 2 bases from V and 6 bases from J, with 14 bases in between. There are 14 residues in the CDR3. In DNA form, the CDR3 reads TGCGCCAGCAGCCAAAAAGGCGGGGGCTTCGAGCAGTACTTC. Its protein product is CASSQKGGGFEQYF.

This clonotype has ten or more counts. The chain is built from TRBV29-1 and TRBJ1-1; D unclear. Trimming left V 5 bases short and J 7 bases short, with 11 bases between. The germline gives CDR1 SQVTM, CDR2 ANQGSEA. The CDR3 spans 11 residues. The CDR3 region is CSVKGGNEAFF. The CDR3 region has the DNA TGCAGCGTTAAGGGCGGAAATGAAGCTTTCTTT.

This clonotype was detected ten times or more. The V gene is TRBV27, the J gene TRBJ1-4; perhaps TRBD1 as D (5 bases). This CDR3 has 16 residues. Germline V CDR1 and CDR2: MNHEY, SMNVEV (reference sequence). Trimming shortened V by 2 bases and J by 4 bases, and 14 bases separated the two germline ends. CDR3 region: CASSLLTGTGNEKLFF. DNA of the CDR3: TGTGCCAGCAGTTTACTAACCGGGACGGGTAATGAAAAACTGTTTTTT.

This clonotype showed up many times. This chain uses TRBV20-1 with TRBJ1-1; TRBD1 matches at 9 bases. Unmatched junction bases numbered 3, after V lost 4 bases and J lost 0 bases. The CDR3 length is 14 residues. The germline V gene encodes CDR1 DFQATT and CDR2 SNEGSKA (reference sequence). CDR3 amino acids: CSATWDRVNTEAFF. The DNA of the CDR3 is TGCAGTGCTACCTGGGACAGGGTGAACACTGAAGCTTTCTTT.

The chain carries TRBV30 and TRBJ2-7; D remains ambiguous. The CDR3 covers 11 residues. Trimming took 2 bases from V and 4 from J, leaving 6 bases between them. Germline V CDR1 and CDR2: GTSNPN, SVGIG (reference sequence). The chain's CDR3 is CAWSNPYEQYF. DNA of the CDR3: TGTGCCTGGAGTAACCCGTACGAGCAGTACTTC.

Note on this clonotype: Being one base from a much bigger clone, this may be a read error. The CDR3 coding sequence is TGCGCCAGCAGCTCTGTTGGCGGGGGTGGGAATGAGCAGTTCTTC. Residues: CASSSVGGGGNEQFF. The V call is TRBV5-1, the J call TRBJ2-1; TRBD2 agrees at 7 bases. This CDR3 comprises 15 residues. Looked up from germline, CDR1 is SGHRS and CDR2 is YFSETQ. V was clipped by 3 bases and J by 7 bases; unmatched bases: 10.

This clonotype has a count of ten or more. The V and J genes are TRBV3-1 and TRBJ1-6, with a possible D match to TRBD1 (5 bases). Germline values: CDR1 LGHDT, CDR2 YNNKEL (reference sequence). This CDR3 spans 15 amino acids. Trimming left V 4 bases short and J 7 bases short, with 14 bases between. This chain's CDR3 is CASSLTDISNSPLHF. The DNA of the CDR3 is TGTGCCAGCAGCCTTACGGACATTAGCAATTCACCCCTCCACTTT.

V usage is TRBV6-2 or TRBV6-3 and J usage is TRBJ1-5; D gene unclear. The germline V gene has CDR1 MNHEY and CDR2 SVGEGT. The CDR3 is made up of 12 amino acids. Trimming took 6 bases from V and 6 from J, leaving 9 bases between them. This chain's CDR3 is CASRWVGQPQHF. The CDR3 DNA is TGTGCCAGCAGATGGGTCGGTCAGCCCCAGCATTTT.

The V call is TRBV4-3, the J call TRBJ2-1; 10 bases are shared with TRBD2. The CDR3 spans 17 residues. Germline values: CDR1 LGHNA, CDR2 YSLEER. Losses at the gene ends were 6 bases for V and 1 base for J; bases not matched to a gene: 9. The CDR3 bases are TGCGCCAGCAGTCAACATCTAGCGGGAGATTCCTACAATGAGCAGTTCTTC. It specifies CASSQHLAGDSYNEQFF.

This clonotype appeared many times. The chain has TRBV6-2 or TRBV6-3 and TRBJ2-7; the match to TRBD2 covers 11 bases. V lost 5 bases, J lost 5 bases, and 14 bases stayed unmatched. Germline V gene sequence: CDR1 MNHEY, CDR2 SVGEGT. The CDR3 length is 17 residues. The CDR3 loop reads CASSRPILAGVEDEQYF. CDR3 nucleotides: TGTGCCAGCAGTCGTCCGATACTAGCGGGAGTCGAAGACGAGCAGTACTTC.

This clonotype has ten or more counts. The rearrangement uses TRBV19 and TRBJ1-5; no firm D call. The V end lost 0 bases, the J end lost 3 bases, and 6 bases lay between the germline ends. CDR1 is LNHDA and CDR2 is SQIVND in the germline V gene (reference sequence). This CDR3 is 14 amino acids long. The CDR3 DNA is TGTGCCAGTAGTATAGATCCAGACAATCAGCCCCAGCATTTT. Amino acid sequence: CASSIDPDNQPQHF. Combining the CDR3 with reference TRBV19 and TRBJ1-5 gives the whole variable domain DGGITQSPKYLFRKEGQNVTLSCEQNLNHDAMYWYRQDPGQGLRLIYYSQIVNDFQKGDIAEGYSVSREKKESFPLTVTSAQKNPTAFYLCASSIDPDNQPQHFGDGTRLSIL.

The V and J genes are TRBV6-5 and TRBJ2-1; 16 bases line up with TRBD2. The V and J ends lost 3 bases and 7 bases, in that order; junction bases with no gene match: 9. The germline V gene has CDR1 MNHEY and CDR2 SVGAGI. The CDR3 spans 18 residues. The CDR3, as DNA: TGTGCCAGCAGTTATCGGGGACTAGCGGGAGGGCCGAATAATGAGCAGTTCTTC. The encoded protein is CASSYRGLAGGPNNEQFF.

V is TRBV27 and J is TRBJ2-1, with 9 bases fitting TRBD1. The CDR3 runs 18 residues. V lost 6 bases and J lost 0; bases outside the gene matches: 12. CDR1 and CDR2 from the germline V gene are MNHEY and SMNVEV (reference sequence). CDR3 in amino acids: CASSSGPGTGSSYNEQFF. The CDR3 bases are TGTGCCAGCAGCTCCGGACCTGGGACAGGGAGCTCCTACAATGAGCAGTTCTTC.

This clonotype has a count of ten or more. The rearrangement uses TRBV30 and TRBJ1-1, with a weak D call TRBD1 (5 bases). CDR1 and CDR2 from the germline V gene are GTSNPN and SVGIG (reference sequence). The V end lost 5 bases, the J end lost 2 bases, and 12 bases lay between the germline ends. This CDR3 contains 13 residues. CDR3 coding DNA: TGTGCCTGGCACAGACAGCAAAACACTGAAGCTTTCTTT. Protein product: CAWHRQQNTEAFF.

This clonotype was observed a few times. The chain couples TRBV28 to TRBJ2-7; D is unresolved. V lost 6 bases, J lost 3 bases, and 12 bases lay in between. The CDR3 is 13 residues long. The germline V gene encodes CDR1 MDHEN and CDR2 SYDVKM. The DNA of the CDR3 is TGTGCCAGCAGCCCCCGGCAGATCTACGAGCAGTACTTC. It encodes CASSPRQIYEQYF.

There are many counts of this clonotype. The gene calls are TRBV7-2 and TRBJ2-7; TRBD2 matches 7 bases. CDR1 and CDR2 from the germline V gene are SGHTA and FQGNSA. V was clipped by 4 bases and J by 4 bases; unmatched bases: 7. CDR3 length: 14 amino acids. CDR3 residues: CASSSGLQTYEQYF. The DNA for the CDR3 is TGTGCCAGCAGCTCGGGACTACAGACTTACGAGCAGTACTTC.

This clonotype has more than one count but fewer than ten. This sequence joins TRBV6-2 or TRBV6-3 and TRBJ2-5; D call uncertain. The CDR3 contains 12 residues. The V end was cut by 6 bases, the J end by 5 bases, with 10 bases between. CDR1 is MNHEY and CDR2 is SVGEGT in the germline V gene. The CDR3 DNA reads TGTGCCAGCAGGTTCGGGTGGGAGACCCAGTACTTC. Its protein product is CASRFGWETQYF.

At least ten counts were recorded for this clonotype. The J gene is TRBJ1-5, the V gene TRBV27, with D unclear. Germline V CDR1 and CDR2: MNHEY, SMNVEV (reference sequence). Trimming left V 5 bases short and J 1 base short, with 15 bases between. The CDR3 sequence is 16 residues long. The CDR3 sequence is CASSLWGSGSNQPQHF. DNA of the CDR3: TGTGCCAGCAGTCTTTGGGGTTCAGGAAGCAATCAGCCCCAGCATTTT.

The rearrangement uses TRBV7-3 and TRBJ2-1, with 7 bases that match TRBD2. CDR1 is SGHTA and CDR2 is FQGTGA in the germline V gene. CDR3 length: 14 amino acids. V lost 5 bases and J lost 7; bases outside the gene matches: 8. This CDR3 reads CASSPGGPGNEQFF. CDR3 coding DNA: TGTGCCAGCAGCCCGGGAGGACCCGGGAATGAGCAGTTCTTC.